A selection of T cell receptor beta chains follows, all from one sample in a study of blood T cell repertoires in COVID-19. The assay was immunoSEQ multiplex PCR, and TCRdb's table has in-frame clones only and misses some. The table records roughly 180,000 clones, approximately 82% of them present only once. Material for sequencing was PBMCs or T cells enriched from blood (not recorded which). The receptors were sampled from a man aged 60 to 75 who had recovered from COVID-19. Each CDR3 is given with its conserved first and last residue. Fields, in order: D gene, clone size, J gene, V gene, CDR3 length, CDR3 DNA, CDR3 protein. D genes are given only for firm matches. Not every row has a clone size; where given, it reads once, few, many or a size class.

d_gene: TRBD1; abundance: few; j_gene: TRBJ1-4; v_gene: TRBV2; len: 14; CDR3nt: TGTGCCAGCAGCGCGAGGACAGGGAATGAAAAACTGTTTTTT; CDR3aa: CASSARTGNEKLFF
d_gene: TRBD2; abundance: NA; j_gene: TRBJ2-6; v_gene: TRBV7-8; len: 19; CDR3nt: TGTGCCAGCAGCATCCTAGCGGGAGGGCTCTCGGGGGGGGCCAACGTCCTGACTTTC; CDR3aa: CASSILAGGLSGGANVLTF
d_gene: NA; abundance: NA; j_gene: TRBJ1-5; v_gene: TRBV28; len: 13; CDR3nt: TGTGCCAGCAGTTTTCCAAGCAATCAGCCCCAGCATTTT; CDR3aa: CASSFPSNQPQHF
d_gene: NA; abundance: NA; j_gene: TRBJ1-2; v_gene: TRBV7-3; len: 15; CDR3nt: TGTGCCAGCAGCTTAAATCCGGGAGCTAACTATGGCTACACCTTC; CDR3aa: CASSLNPGANYGYTF
d_gene: NA; abundance: NA; j_gene: TRBJ1-6; v_gene: TRBV30; len: 12; CDR3nt: TGTGCCTGGAGTAAAGCTTATTCACCCCTCCACTTT; CDR3aa: CAWSKAYSPLHF
d_gene: NA; abundance: NA; j_gene: TRBJ2-7; v_gene: TRBV5-6; len: 15; CDR3nt: TGTGCCAGCAGCTTGGGTACGGGGGTAGCCGGCGAGCAGTACTTC; CDR3aa: CASSLGTGVAGEQYF
d_gene: NA; abundance: NA; j_gene: TRBJ2-1; v_gene: TRBV13; len: 12; CDR3nt: TGTGCAACGGCGGGCGAGGACAATGAGCAGTTCTTC; CDR3aa: CATAGEDNEQFF
d_gene: TRBD2; abundance: NA; j_gene: TRBJ2-7; v_gene: TRBV27; len: 15; CDR3nt: TGTGCCAGCAGTTTAGGACTAGCGGGGTCCGCCGAGCAGTACTTC; CDR3aa: CASSLGLAGSAEQYF
d_gene: NA; abundance: few; j_gene: TRBJ2-5; v_gene: TRBV5-1; len: 16; CDR3nt: TGCGCCAGCAGCCTGGGACCCAGGGGAATGGCAGAGACCCAGTACTTC; CDR3aa: CASSLGPRGMAETQYF
d_gene: NA; abundance: NA; j_gene: TRBJ1-2; v_gene: TRBV9; len: 18; CDR3nt: TGTGCCAGCAGCCCGAGCCCCCACAGAGAACTTTATGTCTATGGCTACACCTTC; CDR3aa: CASSPSPHRELYVYGYTF
d_gene: TRBD1; abundance: NA; j_gene: TRBJ1-6; v_gene: TRBV5-1; len: 15; CDR3nt: TGCGCCAGCAGCTGGGGACAGGGGGCCGGTTCACCCCTCCACTTT; CDR3aa: CASSWGQGAGSPLHF
d_gene: TRBD2; abundance: NA; j_gene: TRBJ2-3; v_gene: TRBV28; len: 14; CDR3nt: TGTGCCAGCAGTCCGGGACTAGCTTCAGATACGCAGTATTTT; CDR3aa: CASSPGLASDTQYF
d_gene: TRBD2; abundance: NA; j_gene: TRBJ2-2; v_gene: TRBV6-4; len: 13; CDR3nt: TGTGCCAGCAGTGGCGGGAGCACCGGGGAGCTGTTTTTT; CDR3aa: CASSGGSTGELFF
d_gene: NA; abundance: NA; j_gene: TRBJ1-1; v_gene: TRBV27; len: 16; CDR3nt: TGTGCCAGCAGCCGGACAGAGGTCGTAATGAACACTGAAGCTTTCTTT; CDR3aa: CASSRTEVVMNTEAFF
d_gene: TRBD1; abundance: NA; j_gene: TRBJ1-5; v_gene: TRBV20-1; len: 18; CDR3nt: TGCAGTGCTAGTTCTCGGACAGGGTTTGGGATTAGCAATCAGCCCCAGCATTTT; CDR3aa: CSASSRTGFGISNQPQHF
d_gene: NA; abundance: NA; j_gene: TRBJ1-1; v_gene: TRBV6-5; len: 15; CDR3nt: TGTGCCAGCAGTTACTCGGGACACTCGAACACTGAAGCTTTCTTT; CDR3aa: CASSYSGHSNTEAFF
d_gene: TRBD1; abundance: once; j_gene: TRBJ1-5; v_gene: TRBV5-4; len: 14; CDR3nt: TGTGCCAGCAGCATCGACAGGGGTGAGCAGCCCCAGCATTTT; CDR3aa: CASSIDRGEQPQHF
d_gene: NA; abundance: once; j_gene: TRBJ2-6; v_gene: TRBV18; len: 20; CDR3nt: TGTGCCAGCTCACAACTAGGTGGGCCGCCCGGAAACTCTGGGGCCAACGTCCTGACTTTC; CDR3aa: CASSQLGGPPGNSGANVLTF
d_gene: NA; abundance: once; j_gene: TRBJ2-2; v_gene: TRBV7-8; len: 16; CDR3nt: TGTGCCAGCAGCTTAGCAAGGGAGCTCCTAACCGGGGAGCTGTTTTTT; CDR3aa: CASSLARELLTGELFF
d_gene: TRBD1; abundance: NA; j_gene: TRBJ2-7; v_gene: TRBV5-5; len: 15; CDR3nt: TGTGCCAGCAGCTTGGTAGCGACAGGGTACTACGAGCAGTACTTC; CDR3aa: CASSLVATGYYEQYF
d_gene: NA; abundance: NA; j_gene: TRBJ1-6; v_gene: TRBV28; len: 15; CDR3nt: TGTGCCAGCAGTTTAATAACAGGGATTAATTCACCCCTCCACTTT; CDR3aa: CASSLITGINSPLHF
d_gene: NA; abundance: NA; j_gene: TRBJ2-7; v_gene: TRBV5-1; len: 13; CDR3nt: TGCGCCAGCAGCTTGGCACAGGGTTCCGAGCAGTACTTC; CDR3aa: CASSLAQGSEQYF
d_gene: TRBD2; abundance: NA; j_gene: TRBJ2-7; v_gene: TRBV27; len: 16; CDR3nt: TGTGCCAGCAGCCCTCGAGGGACTAGGCTTCCGTACGAGCAGTACTTC; CDR3aa: CASSPRGTRLPYEQYF